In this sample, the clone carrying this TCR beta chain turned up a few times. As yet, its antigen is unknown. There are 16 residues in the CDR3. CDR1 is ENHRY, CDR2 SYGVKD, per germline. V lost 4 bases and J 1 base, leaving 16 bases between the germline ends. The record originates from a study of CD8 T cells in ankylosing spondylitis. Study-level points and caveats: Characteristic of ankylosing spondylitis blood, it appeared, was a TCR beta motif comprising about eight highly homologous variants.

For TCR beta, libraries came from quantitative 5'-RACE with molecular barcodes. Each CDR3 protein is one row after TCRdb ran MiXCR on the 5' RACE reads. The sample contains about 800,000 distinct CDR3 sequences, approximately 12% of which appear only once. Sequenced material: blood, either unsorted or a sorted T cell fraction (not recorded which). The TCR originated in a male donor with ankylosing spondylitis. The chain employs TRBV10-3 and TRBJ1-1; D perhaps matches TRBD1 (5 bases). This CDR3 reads CAISVLRTGPNTEAFF. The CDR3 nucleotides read TGTGCCATCAGTGTGTTGAGAACAGGCCCGAACACTGAAGCTTTCTTT.